This TCR beta chain was retrieved from a study of shared clonotypes between healthy human individuals. Across the whole study: Per donor, three plates held CD4 naive cells, three held CD4 memory, two held CD8 naive and one held CD8 memory. Study-level results: Non-shared clonotypes had lower generation probabilities than those shared by all four donors.

CD4+ cell separation produced CD45RA+ naive and CD45RA-negative memory subsets. Regarding this clone: Its target is unknown.

The CDR3 covers 16 residues. The germline V gene has CDR1 SGHNT and CDR2 YYREEE (reference sequence). V shed 5 bases, J shed 5 bases, and the junction held 12 bases outside the gene matches. In the authors' methods: ImmunoSEQ gave junction-only sequences without quality scores, so filtering differed. Produced via immunoSEQ multiplex PCR; TCRdb's table is partial and in-frame only. The V and J calls and the clone size are those of that table, but D and trimming were determined from the DNA. This sample has roughly 640,000 clones, with around 67% found just once. Sequencing used memory CD4+ T cells sorted from blood. Subset noted: CD45RA-negative fraction. This clonotype was sampled from a woman aged 25 to 39 in good health. The chain has TRBV5-4 and TRBJ2-5; 10 bases are a match to TRBD1. Here the CDR3 DNA reads TGTGCCAGCAGTACTCGCGACAGGGGGCGCCGGGAGACCCAGTACTTC. As protein: CASSTRDRGRRETQYF.